Shown below are 20 T cell receptor beta chains from a single sample sequenced in a study of OX40 agonist ivuxolimab in advanced cancers. This table comes from immunoSEQ multiplex PCR, and its TCRdb copy is limited to in-frame clones, with some not included. The table includes some 62,000 clones, 70% to 80% detected once. The starting material was CD4+ or CD8+ T cells sorted from blood, obtained in a trial of the OX40 agonist ivuxolimab. These receptors originate from an adult with an advanced solid tumor such as melanoma, head and neck, liver or kidney cancer.

V is TRBV7-9 and J is TRBJ1-3, with TRBD1 as a possible D gene (5 bases). The germline CDR1 and CDR2 sequences are SEHNR and FQNEAQ (reference sequence). The CDR3 loop spans 16 amino acids. Deletions cut 0 bases from V and 0 bases from J, with 9 bases between. The CDR3 DNA reads as TGTGCCAGCAGCTTAGCAGGGACCAGCTCTGGAAACACCATATATTTT. It encodes CASSLAGTSSGNTIYF. Full variable domain (outside the CDR3, taken from reference TRBV7-9 and TRBJ1-3): DTGVSQNPRHKITKRGQNVTFRCDPISEHNRLYWYRQTLGQGPEFLTYFQNEAQLEKSRLLSDRFSAERPKGSFSTLEIQRTEQGDSAMYLCASSLAGTSSGNTIYFGEGSWLTVV.

The rearrangement links TRBV6-1 to TRBJ2-7; TRBD1 might be the D (6 bases). The ends were cut back, 5 bases at V and 0 bases at J, with 14 bases in the middle. The CDR3 length is 15 residues. Germline V lookup: CDR1 MNHNS, CDR2 SASEGT. The CDR3 bases are TGTGCCAGCAGTCCCCGGACAGAGAGCTCCTACGAGCAGTACTTC. Amino acid sequence: CASSPRTESSYEQYF.

The rearrangement uses TRBV7-3 and TRBJ2-1; D is unclear. This CDR3 spans 14 amino acids. The germline V and J ends were trimmed by 5 bases and 7 bases, with 15 bases remaining between them. Germline CDR1 reads SGHTA; CDR2 reads FQGTGA. This chain's CDR3 is CASSLSGTPNEQFF. DNA for the CDR3: TGTGCCAGCAGCCTGTCTGGCACACCTAATGAGCAGTTCTTC. Supplemented by reference TRBV7-3 and TRBJ2-1, the full variable domain reads GAGVSQTPSNKVTEKGKYVELRCDPISGHTALYWYRQSLGQGPEFLIYFQGTGAADDSGLPNDRFFAVRPEGSVSTLKIQRTERGDSAVYLCASSLSGTPNEQFFGPGTRLTVL.

The rearrangement uses TRBV5-4 and TRBJ2-7, with 9 bases lining up with TRBD2. Germline assignment: CDR1 SGHNT and CDR2 YYREEE (reference sequence). The ends lost 2 bases at V and 3 bases at J; junction bases unmatched: 0. The CDR3 consists of 13 residues. The chain's CDR3 is CASSFSGSYEQYF. CDR3 coding DNA: TGTGCCAGCAGCTTTAGCGGGAGCTACGAGCAGTACTTC.

This chain joins TRBV7-2 and TRBJ2-7, with 9 bases identical to TRBD2. The CDR3 length is 16 residues. Looked up from germline, CDR1 is SGHTA and CDR2 is FQGNSA. V trimming: 5 bases; J trimming: 4 bases; junction bases outside the gene matches: 12. The CDR3 nucleotides read TGTGCCAGCAGCCCCCCGCTGCGGGAGGGACTTTACGAGCAGTACTTC. Its protein product is CASSPPLREGLYEQYF. The complete variable domain, with remaining parts taken from reference TRBV7-2 and TRBJ2-7, reads GAGVSQSPSNKVTEKGKDVELRCDPISGHTALYWYRQSLGQGLEFLIYFQGNSAPDKSGLPSDRFSAERTGGSVSTLTIQRTQQEDSAVYLCASSPPLREGLYEQYFGPGTRLTVT.

The chain combines TRBV4-3 with TRBJ1-6; the match to TRBD1 covers 9 bases. The CDR3 has 14 amino acids. The V and J ends lost 4 bases and 10 bases, in that order; junction bases with no gene match: 5. Germline-derived CDR1 and CDR2 are LGHNA and YSLEER. The CDR3 protein is CASSLGTGTSPLHF. CDR3 coding DNA: TGCGCCAGCAGCCTTGGGACAGGGACCTCACCCCTCCACTTT.

This clone showed up just once. The chain has TRBV2 and TRBJ1-6; TRBD1 agrees at 7 bases. Germline loops: CDR1 SNHLY, CDR2 FYNNEI. With 7 bases clipped from V and 7 bases from J, the junction kept 10 bases outside the gene matches. The CDR3 totals 15 residues. For the CDR3, the DNA is TGTGCCAGCATCAAAAGGGGACAGCAAAATTCACCCCTCCACTTT. Amino acids: CASIKRGQQNSPLHF.

The CDR3 is CASSLVAGDDKNIQYF. CDR3 in DNA: TGTGCCAGCAGCTTAGTAGCAGGGGATGACAAAAACATTCAGTACTTC. The rearrangement joins TRBV7-9 to TRBJ2-4; the D gene is possibly TRBD1 (6 bases). Between the trimmed V and J ends, which lost 1 base and 3 bases, there was a span of 13 bases. CDR1 SEHNR and CDR2 FQNEAQ come from the germline V gene (reference sequence). The CDR3 loop spans 16 amino acids. Complete variable domain (other parts from reference TRBV7-9 and TRBJ2-4): DTGVSQNPRHKITKRGQNVTFRCDPISEHNRLYWYRQTLGQGPEFLTYFQNEAQLEKSRLLSDRFSAERPKGSFSTLEIQRTEQGDSAMYLCASSLVAGDDKNIQYFGAGTRLSVL.

The V and J genes are TRBV19 and TRBJ2-1; 7 bases match TRBD1. The CDR3 runs to 16 residues. V lost 6 bases and J lost 5; bases outside the gene matches: 13. CDR1 and CDR2 (germline): LNHDA, SQIVND (reference sequence). The CDR3 loop is CASSLPTGQPNNEQFF. CDR3 sequence (DNA): TGTGCCAGTAGCCTTCCTACGGGACAGCCTAACAATGAGCAGTTCTTC.

This chain uses TRBV5-6 with TRBJ1-1; D not certain. Trimming took off 2 bases at V and 5 bases at J, with 10 bases between the two ends. Per the germline V gene, CDR1 is SGHDT and CDR2 is YYEEEE. CDR3 length: 13 residues. The DNA for the CDR3 is TGTGCCAGCAGCTTCCCAGGAGATACTGAAGCTTTCTTT. Its translation: CASSFPGDTEAFF.

The chain combines TRBV7-6 with TRBJ2-2, with 7 bases identical to TRBD1. Trimming took 5 bases from V and 0 from J; bases not matched to a gene: 15. This CDR3 has 19 residues. Germline V lookup: CDR1 SGHVS, CDR2 FNYEAQ. CDR3 sequence (DNA): TGTGCCAGCAGCCCTAGGGACAGAAACGAAAGGGCGAACACCGGGGAGCTGTTTTTT. Its translation is CASSPRDRNERANTGELFF. The entire variable domain, with the rest obtained from reference TRBV7-6 and TRBJ2-2, is as follows: GAGVSQSPRYKVTKRGQDVALRCDPISGHVSLYWYRQALGQGPEFLTYFNYEAQQDKSGLPNDRFSAERPEGSISTLTIQRTEQRDSAMYRCASSPRDRNERANTGELFFGEGSRLTVL.

The chain combines TRBV4-1 with TRBJ1-1; 9 bases fit TRBD1. V shed 4 bases and J 4 bases; nucleotides not matched to a gene: 7. Per the germline V gene, CDR1 is MGHRA and CDR2 is YSYEKL. CDR3 length: 15 residues. As DNA, the CDR3 is TGCGCCAGCAGCCTGAGGACAGGGGCGACCACTGAAGCTTTCTTT. Encoded protein: CASSLRTGATTEAFF.

The CDR3 sequence: CASRRVLAVYNEQFF. In DNA, the CDR3 is TGTGCCAGCAGGAGGGTACTAGCGGTTTACAATGAGCAGTTCTTC. V gene TRBV6-1 combines with J gene TRBJ2-1; 8 bases are a match to TRBD2. The CDR3 runs 15 residues. The germline V gene has CDR1 MNHNS and CDR2 SASEGT. Trimming cost V 6 bases and J 4 bases; bases outside gene matches: 8.

The chain combines TRBV7-2 with TRBJ2-2; TRBD2 matches at 11 bases. Germline V gene lookup returns CDR1 SGHTA and CDR2 FQGNSA. J gave up 4 bases and V 3 bases, and 4 bases lay outside the gene matches. The CDR3 length is 16 residues. The CDR3 spells CASSFPGLAGTGELFF. The CDR3 DNA reads TGTGCCAGCAGCTTTCCCGGACTAGCGGGCACCGGGGAGCTGTTTTTT. The full variable domain, completed using reference TRBV7-2 and TRBJ2-2, is GAGVSQSPSNKVTEKGKDVELRCDPISGHTALYWYRQSLGQGLEFLIYFQGNSAPDKSGLPSDRFSAERTGGSVSTLTIQRTQQEDSAVYLCASSFPGLAGTGELFFGEGSRLTVL.

This clone was seen once. V gene TRBV7-3 combines with J gene TRBJ2-6; D call uncertain. Germline V lookup: CDR1 SGHTA, CDR2 FQGTGA. The V end was cut by 3 bases, the J end by 0 bases, with 3 bases between. The CDR3 runs 14 residues. DNA for the CDR3: TGTGCCAGCAGCTTCAGCTCTGGGGCCAACGTCCTGACTTTC. Translated: CASSFSSGANVLTF.

This clone was observed a single time. This chain joins TRBV9 and TRBJ2-7; D might be TRBD2 (5 bases). V was pared by 4 bases and J by 0 bases, with 11 bases between. Germline V gene data show CDR1 as SGDLS and CDR2 as YYNGEE. The CDR3 contains 14 residues. The chain's CDR3 is CASSPGLPSYEQYF. The DNA of the CDR3 is TGTGCCAGCAGCCCCGGACTCCCCTCCTACGAGCAGTACTTC.

The V gene is TRBV2, the J gene TRBJ2-7; 8 nucleotides align to TRBD1. CDR1 and CDR2 (germline): SNHLY, FYNNEI. V gave up 6 bases and J gave up 7 bases; unmatched junction bases: 5. CDR3 length: 12 amino acids. The CDR3 protein is CASRRQGNEQYF. CDR3 DNA sequence: TGTGCCAGCAGGAGACAGGGGAATGAGCAGTACTTC.

The chain carries TRBV5-1 and TRBJ2-2; D perhaps matches TRBD2 (5 bases). This CDR3 is built from 19 residues. V lost 4 bases and J 1 base, leaving 23 bases between the germline ends. CDR1 and CDR2 (germline): SGHRS, YFSETQ. CDR3 nucleotide sequence: TGCGCCAGCAGCAGCGGTACCTCCTACACATCCAGGAACACCGGGGAGCTGTTTTTT. It yields the protein CASSSGTSYTSRNTGELFF.

The genes are TRBV6-5 and TRBJ2-7; 8 nucleotides line up with TRBD2. The CDR3 is 15 residues long. Trimming took 2 bases from V and 1 from J; bases not matched to a gene: 4. The germline gives CDR1 MNHEY, CDR2 SVGAGI. CDR3 bases: TGTGCCAGCAGTTACGACGGGAGGGCTTCCTACGAGCAGTACTTC. Translation gives CASSYDGRASYEQYF.

The chain employs TRBV4-1 and TRBJ2-5, with 7 bases aligning to TRBD2. With 2 bases clipped from V and 1 base from J, the junction kept 10 bases outside the gene matches. Germline CDR1 is MGHRA and CDR2 is YSYEKL. This CDR3 region has 17 residues. The CDR3 reads CASSQQVQTSPQETQYF. The DNA for the CDR3 is TGCGCCAGCAGCCAACAAGTTCAGACTAGCCCCCAAGAGACCCAGTACTTC.